These 5 T cell receptor beta chains were sequenced from one sample in a study of blood T cells in healthy people across ages. Primers used in a second PCR of about 6 to 11 cycles were a sample-barcoded 5' primer and a J-beta primer mix. From the 5' RACE reads, TCRdb called clonotypes with MiXCR, one entry per CDR3 protein. Here the sample spans 850,000 or so distinct CDR3 sequences, about 28% being singletons. Sequencing used blood. All receptors derive from a woman of 80 years or more in good health.

This clonotype appeared many times. The CDR3 region is CATSSQRFGQPQHF. CDR3 DNA: TGTGCCACCAGCAGTCAAAGGTTCGGGCAGCCCCAGCATTTT. This rearrangement joins TRBV15 to TRBJ1-5; D ambiguous. Between the trimmed V and J ends, which lost 3 bases and 7 bases, there was a span of 13 bases. CDR3 length: 14 residues. Germline V gene sequence: CDR1 LNHNV, CDR2 YYDKDF (reference sequence).

This clonotype was seen ten or more times. The chain combines TRBV20-1 with TRBJ2-7, with 8 bases fitting TRBD2. Germline lookup yields CDR1 DFQATT and CDR2 SNEGSKA (reference sequence). J gave up 4 bases and V 6 bases, and 14 bases lay outside the gene matches. The CDR3 length is 15 residues. CDR3 sequence: CSASSPLRGGYEQYF. In nucleotides, the CDR3 is TGCAGTGCCAGTTCCCCACTTCGGGGGGGTTACGAGCAGTACTTC.

There are many counts of this clonotype. In DNA form, the CDR3 reads TGTGCCAGCAGCCGAACTAGCGGCCACTCCTACAATGAGCAGTTCTTC. The encoded protein is CASSRTSGHSYNEQFF. J is TRBJ2-1 and V is TRBV3-1; 8 positions agree with TRBD2. The CDR3 loop spans 16 amino acids. Germline CDR1 reads LGHDT; CDR2 reads YNNKEL (reference sequence). Trimming at V came to 4 bases and at J to 0 bases, leaving 5 bases not matched to a gene.

Details on this clonotype: The junction shows a germline mismatch at one end, possibly a read error. This chain links TRBV18 with TRBJ2-6; possible D gene TRBD1, 6 bases. This CDR3 spans 14 amino acids. CDR1 and CDR2 (germline): KGHSH, LQKENI. CDR3 amino acids: CASLQGTGANVLTF. CDR3 nucleotides: TGCGCCAGCTTACAGGGAACTGGGGCCAACGTCCTGACTTTC. The full variable domain, completed using reference TRBV18 and TRBJ2-6, is NAGVMQNPRHLVRRRGQEARLRCSPMKGHSHVYWYRQLPEEGLKFMVYLQKENIIDESGMPKERFSAEFPKEGPSILRIQQVVRGDSAAYFCASLQGTGANVLTFGAGSRLTVL.

This chain joins TRBV4-3 and TRBJ2-7; D remains ambiguous. The CDR3 length is 15 residues. V was clipped by 0 bases and J by 9 bases, with 18 bases between them. Germline V gene sequence: CDR1 LGHNA, CDR2 YSLEER. DNA for the CDR3: TGCGCCAGCAGCCAAGAGGACGGCTTCTACAATGGGCAGTACTTC. Its translation: CASSQEDGFYNGQYF.